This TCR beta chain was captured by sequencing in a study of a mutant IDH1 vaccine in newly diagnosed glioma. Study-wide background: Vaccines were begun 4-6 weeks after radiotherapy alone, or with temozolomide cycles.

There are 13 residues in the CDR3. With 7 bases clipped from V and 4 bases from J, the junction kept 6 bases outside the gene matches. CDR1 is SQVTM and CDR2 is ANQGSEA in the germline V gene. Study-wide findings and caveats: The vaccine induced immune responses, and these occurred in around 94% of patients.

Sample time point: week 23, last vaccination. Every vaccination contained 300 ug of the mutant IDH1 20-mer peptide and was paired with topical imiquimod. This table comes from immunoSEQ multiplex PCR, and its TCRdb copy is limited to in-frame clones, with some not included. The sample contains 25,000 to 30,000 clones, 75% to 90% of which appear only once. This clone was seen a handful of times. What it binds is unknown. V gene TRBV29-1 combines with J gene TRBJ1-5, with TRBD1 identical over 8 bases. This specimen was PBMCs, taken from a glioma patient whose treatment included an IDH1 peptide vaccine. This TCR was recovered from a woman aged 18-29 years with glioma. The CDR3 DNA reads TGCAGCGCAGGGACAGGCGGTAATCAGCCCCAGCATTTT. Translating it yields CSAGTGGNQPQHF.